This T cell receptor beta chain comes out of a study of beta chain features in type 1 diabetes. This clone was seen a few times. Its antigen is not identified. The CDR3 spans 15 residues. Trimming cost V 5 bases and J 1 base; bases outside gene matches: 5. Germline loops: CDR1 SGHTA, CDR2 FQGTGA. The authors reverse transcribed all of the isolated RNA, so sequencing captured expressed TCRB transcripts. Mean read depth for naive, central memory and regulatory T cell samples was several million reads. Only in-frame clones appear in the TCRdb table, and some are missing; sequencing was by immunoSEQ multiplex PCR. The sample shows about 700,000 clones, roughly an eighth of them seen only once. Study conclusions and caveats: Shorter TCRB CDR3s, moderately but significantly so, marked every one of the four CD4+ subsets in Type 1 diabetes patients.

The receptor was isolated from a man between 18 and 29 years old with type 1 diabetes. V and J are TRBV7-3 and TRBJ2-5, with 9 bases identical to TRBD2. The sequenced material came from naive CD4+ T cells from blood. The CDR3 nucleotides read TGTGCCAGCAGCATGGCTAGCGGGATCCAAGAGACCCAGTACTTC. As protein: CASSMASGIQETQYF.